This TCR beta chain was sequenced for a study of T cell responses to AZD1222 COVID-19 vaccine. Generated by immunoSEQ multiplex PCR, the TCRdb table keeps only in-frame clones and is missing some. The top ten hold around 3.3% of the sample, which has 100,000 to 120,000 clones, 89% seen once. The CDR3 loop spans 13 amino acids. Germline lookup yields CDR1 GTSNPN and CDR2 SVGIG (reference sequence). After removal of 4 bases from V and 3 bases from J, the junction contained 0 bases not matched to a gene. Points on this clone: Its antigen is still unknown.

General study points: Just 5 to 7 people given AZD1222 tested seropositive at baseline.

V is TRBV30 and J is TRBJ2-3; TRBD2 agrees at 11 bases. The specimen comprised peripheral blood, sampled on day 0 of MenACWY control vaccination. This receptor was obtained from an adult in good health. CDR3 nucleotides: TGTGCCTGGACTAGCGGGGGGACAGATACGCAGTATTTT. Its translation: CAWTSGGTDTQYF. Using reference TRBV30 and TRBJ2-3 for the parts outside the CDR3, the full variable domain is SQTIHQWPATLVQPVGSPLSLECTVEGTSNPNLYWYRQAAGRGLQLLFYSVGIGQISSEVPQNLSASRPQDRQFILSSKKLLLSDSGFYLCAWTSGGTDTQYFGPGTRLTVL.